Following are 29 T cell receptor beta chains from one sample sequenced in a study of cytomegalovirus exposure and HLA in healthy donors. 60 Vbeta and 13 Jbeta primers were used in PCR. Some clones are missing from TCRdb's copy, which holds only in-frame ones; the method was immunoSEQ multiplex PCR. The repertoire consists of 85,000 to 90,000 clones, with 85% occurring once and the leading ten covering about 7%. The sequencing input was PBMCs. Receptors originate from a man aged 35 to 55 in good health and CMV-seropositive.

The genes are TRBV5-4 and TRBJ1-1, with a weak D call TRBD1 (5 bases). V dropped 4 bases and J dropped 2 bases, with 12 bases sitting between them. This CDR3 has 14 residues. CDR1 is SGHNT and CDR2 is YYREEE in the germline V gene (reference sequence). CDR3: CASSAQTVNTEAFF. CDR3 coding DNA: TGTGCCAGCAGCGCCCAGACAGTAAACACTGAAGCTTTCTTT.

J is TRBJ2-3 and V is TRBV5-4; 7 bases align to TRBD2. Trimming removed 3 bases from V and 1 base from J; junction bases left unmatched: 5. Per the germline V gene, CDR1 is SGHNT and CDR2 is YYREEE (reference sequence). The CDR3 totals 15 residues. In DNA form, the CDR3 reads TGTGCCAGCAGCTCGAAGCGGGATCGCACAGATACGCAGTATTTT. Its translation is CASSSKRDRTDTQYF.

J is TRBJ1-5 and V is TRBV6-1, with a weak D call TRBD1 (5 bases). Trimming shortened V by 6 bases and J by 3 bases, and 15 bases separated the two germline ends. This CDR3 has 15 residues. Germline V gene sequence: CDR1 MNHNS, CDR2 SASEGT. In DNA form, the CDR3 reads TGTGCCAGCAGCCAGACAGTTTCATCCAATCAGCCCCAGCATTTT. Translated: CASSQTVSSNQPQHF.

The CDR3 reads CASSQRAGLKNIQYF. In DNA form, the CDR3 reads TGTGCCAGCAGCCAACGGGCGGGGTTGAAAAACATTCAGTACTTC. This sequence joins TRBV21-1 and TRBJ2-4; the table calls TRBD2, which could not be checked here. TRBV21-1 is a pseudogene segment. The CDR3 runs to 15 residues.

V gene TRBV7-2 combines with J gene TRBJ2-5; TRBD2 matches at 8 bases. TRBJ2-7 explains the end of the DNA better; the J call may be wrong. CDR3 length: 15 residues. Germline lookup yields CDR1 SGHTA and CDR2 FQGNSA. CDR3 protein: CASSLPGGPPYEQYF. CDR3 in DNA: TGTGCCAGCAGCTTACCGGGAGGGCCCCCCTACGAGCAGTACTTC.

The chain couples TRBV5-1 to TRBJ2-7; 15 bases are shared with TRBD2. Germline CDR1 and CDR2: SGHRS and YFSETQ. The J segment lost 0 bases and the V segment lost 3 bases, leaving 7 bases of the junction unmatched. The CDR3 is 18 residues long. CDR3 residues: CASSSPPGLAGGSYEQYF. The CDR3 region has the DNA TGCGCCAGCAGCTCACCACCGGGACTAGCGGGAGGCTCCTACGAGCAGTACTTC.

V gene TRBV18 combines with J gene TRBJ2-7; D uncertain. Between the trimmed V and J ends, which lost 0 bases and 4 bases, there was a span of 13 bases. There are 15 residues in the CDR3. Per germline, CDR1 KGHSH and CDR2 LQKENI. CDR3 protein: CASSPPESVPYEQYF. The CDR3 nucleotides read TGTGCCAGCTCACCACCCGAGTCTGTCCCGTACGAGCAGTACTTC.

This chain uses TRBV5-1 with TRBJ2-2, with D unclear. The CDR3 is 17 amino acids. Germline CDR1 and CDR2: SGHRS and YFSETQ. Trimming took off 3 bases at V and 0 bases at J, with 15 bases between the two ends. CDR3: CASSWAQLSANTGELFF. The CDR3 DNA is TGCGCCAGCAGCTGGGCCCAGCTGTCAGCGAACACCGGGGAGCTGTTTTTT. Full variable domain (missing parts from reference TRBV5-1 and TRBJ2-2): KAGVTQTPRYLIKTRGQQVTLSCSPISGHRSVSWYQQTPGQGLQFLFEYFSETQRNKGNFPGRFSGRQFSNSRSEMNVSTLELGDSALYLCASSWAQLSANTGELFFGEGSRLTVL.

This chain uses TRBV6-5 with TRBJ1-4; tentative D call: TRBD1 (5 bases). The germline V and J ends were trimmed by 2 bases and 7 bases, with 17 bases remaining between them. Germline V lookup: CDR1 MNHEY, CDR2 SVGAGI. The CDR3 extends over 16 amino acids. The CDR3 here is CASSYRSRRQGEKLFF. CDR3 bases: TGTGCCAGCAGTTACAGGTCTCGCAGGCAGGGTGAAAAACTGTTTTTT.

The CDR3 DNA is TGTGCCAGCAGCCGGGAGGTCACCGGGGAGCTGTTTTTT. Its protein product is CASSREVTGELFF. V gene TRBV7-3 combines with J gene TRBJ2-2, with TRBD2 identical over 7 bases. V shed 5 bases, J shed 4 bases, and the junction held 1 base outside the gene matches. CDR1 and CDR2 (germline): SGHTA, FQGTGA. The CDR3 loop spans 13 amino acids.

The V and J genes are TRBV6-1 and TRBJ2-7; possibly TRBD2 for D (5 bases). This CDR3 is 15 amino acids long. V lost 6 bases, J lost 1 base, and 16 bases lay in between. Germline V gives CDR1 MNHNS, CDR2 SASEGT. The CDR3 coding sequence is TGTGCCAGCAGCCTCCGAGAGGGCCCTTCCTACGAGCAGTACTTC. This gives the protein CASSLREGPSYEQYF.

The chain links TRBV5-1 to TRBJ1-1, with D possibly being TRBD1 (6 bases). This CDR3 contains 13 residues. V shed 0 bases and J shed 3 bases, with 6 bases lying between them. Germline loops: CDR1 SGHRS, CDR2 YFSETQ. CDR3 sequence (DNA): TGCGCCAGCAGCTTGGCAGGGGACACTGAAGCTTTCTTT. This gives the protein CASSLAGDTEAFF. The full variable domain, in which reference TRBV5-1 and TRBJ1-1 provide the parts outside the CDR3, is KAGVTQTPRYLIKTRGQQVTLSCSPISGHRSVSWYQQTPGQGLQFLFEYFSETQRNKGNFPGRFSGRQFSNSRSEMNVSTLELGDSALYLCASSLAGDTEAFFGQGTRLTVV.

The chain has TRBV27 and TRBJ1-3; D gene unclear. V gave up 2 bases and J gave up 2 bases, with 7 bases separating them. Germline values: CDR1 MNHEY, CDR2 SMNVEV (reference sequence). The CDR3 sequence is 14 residues long. CDR3 amino acids: CASSLGGTGNTIYF. The CDR3 DNA reads as TGTGCCAGCAGTTTAGGAGGGACTGGAAACACCATATATTTT.

This clone showed up just a few times. The rearrangement links TRBV5-1 to TRBJ1-5; tentative D call: TRBD1 (5 bases). The germline V gene has CDR1 SGHRS and CDR2 YFSETQ. Between the trimmed V and J ends, which lost 2 bases and 9 bases, there was a span of 12 bases. The CDR3 totals 13 residues. The DNA for the CDR3 is TGCGCCAGCAGCTTCGGGGGAGGGCGGCCCCAGCATTTT. Its translation is CASSFGGGRPQHF.

V and J are TRBV7-2 and TRBJ1-4, with D maybe TRBD1 (6 bases). Per germline, CDR1 SGHTA and CDR2 FQGNSA. Trimming removed 5 bases at V and 4 bases at J, with 11 bases between. There are 14 residues in the CDR3. CDR3 sequence reads: CASSLQGGNEKLFF. DNA of the CDR3: TGTGCCAGCAGCCTACAGGGTGGTAATGAAAAACTGTTTTTT.

CDR3 DNA: TGCGCCAGCAGCTTCAGGGGGCCCGGTCAGCCCCAGCATTTT. It translates to CASSFRGPGQPQHF. The genes are TRBV5-1 and TRBJ1-5; 8 bases match TRBD1. CDR3 length equals 14 residues. The germline gives CDR1 SGHRS, CDR2 YFSETQ. The J segment lost 6 bases and the V segment lost 2 bases, leaving 4 bases of the junction unmatched. The full variable domain, completed using reference TRBV5-1 and TRBJ1-5, is KAGVTQTPRYLIKTRGQQVTLSCSPISGHRSVSWYQQTPGQGLQFLFEYFSETQRNKGNFPGRFSGRQFSNSRSEMNVSTLELGDSALYLCASSFRGPGQPQHFGDGTRLSIL.

The chain combines TRBV6-5 with TRBJ1-2; perhaps TRBD1 as D (5 bases). V gave up 5 bases and J gave up 8 bases, with 9 bases separating them. CDR3 length: 11 residues. Germline V gene sequence: CDR1 MNHEY, CDR2 SVGAGI. CDR3 in DNA: TGTGCCAGCAGTCAGGGAAAAGGCTACACCTTC. It codes for CASSQGKGYTF.

This clone occurred once. This sequence joins TRBV14 and TRBJ1-1; maybe TRBD1 (5 bases). This CDR3 has 14 residues. Germline V CDR1 and CDR2: SGHDN, FVKESK. Trimming shortened V by 1 base and J by 4 bases, and 10 bases separated the two germline ends. The CDR3 region has the DNA TGTGCCAGCAGCCAAGTTTTGGGGGGCACTGAAGCTTTCTTT. This gives the protein CASSQVLGGTEAFF.

This chain joins TRBV6-1 and TRBJ2-3, with 12 bases fitting TRBD2. In germline, CDR1 is MNHNS, CDR2 SASEGT. Trimming cost V 5 bases and J 4 bases; bases outside gene matches: 4. The CDR3 spans 15 residues. The CDR3 bases are TGTGCCAGCAGTAATCTAGCGGGAGGGCCAGATACGCAGTATTTT. Protein product: CASSNLAGGPDTQYF.

The chain recombines TRBV6-5 with TRBJ1-1, with D hard to call. Germline V CDR1 and CDR2: MNHEY, SVGAGI. The ends were cut back, 0 bases at V and 2 bases at J, with 10 bases in the middle. This CDR3 comprises 15 residues. The CDR3 region is CASSYSRRTNTEAFF. CDR3 coding DNA: TGTGCCAGCAGTTACTCCCGACGGACTAACACTGAAGCTTTCTTT.

The rearrangement joins TRBV6-1 to TRBJ2-3; D perhaps matches TRBD1 (5 bases). Trimming stripped 2 bases from V and 6 bases from J, with 9 bases between. This CDR3 contains 13 residues. CDR1 MNHNS and CDR2 SASEGT come from the germline V gene. Written as DNA, the CDR3 is TGTGCCAGCAGTGAACAGGGTGCCGATACGCAGTATTTT. Residues: CASSEQGADTQYF.

The chain links TRBV5-4 to TRBJ2-5, with a tentative D call TRBD2 (7 bases). This CDR3 contains 16 residues. The germline gives CDR1 SGHNT, CDR2 YYREEE (reference sequence). Trimming removed 5 bases from V and 5 bases from J, with 22 bases in between. The CDR3 sequence: CASSYPRGRAGETQYF. CDR3 coding DNA: TGTGCCAGCAGTTATCCTAGGGGGAGGGCCGGGGAGACCCAGTACTTC. The full variable domain, rest sourced from reference TRBV5-4 and TRBJ2-5, is ETGVTQSPTHLIKTRGQQVTLRCSSQSGHNTVSWYQQALGQGPQFIFQYYREEENGRGNFPPRFSGLQFPNYSSELNVNALELDDSALYLCASSYPRGRAGETQYFGPGTRLLVL.

This rearrangement joins TRBV11-3 to TRBJ2-3; D is possibly TRBD2 (5 bases). The CDR3 covers 14 residues. CDR1 SGHNT and CDR2 YENEEA come from the germline V gene. V was trimmed by 7 bases and J by 4 bases, leaving 15 bases between them. CDR3 nucleotide sequence: TGTGCCAGCACCCGCAGCCCGGGGTCAGATACGCAGTATTTT. This sequence encodes CASTRSPGSDTQYF.

CDR3 sequence reads: CASSLVPGQGPGANVLTF. In DNA form, the CDR3 reads TGTGCCAGCTCCCTCGTCCCGGGACAGGGACCTGGGGCCAACGTCCTGACTTTC. The chain joins TRBV18 to TRBJ2-6; 9 bases are shared with TRBD1. Trimming at V came to 6 bases and at J to 2 bases, leaving 11 bases not matched to a gene. In germline, CDR1 is KGHSH, CDR2 LQKENI. The CDR3 loop spans 18 amino acids.

The chain couples TRBV18 to TRBJ2-3; 15 positions agree with TRBD2. Trimming took 0 bases from V and 5 from J; bases not matched to a gene: 0. CDR3 length: 16 amino acids. CDR1 and CDR2 from the germline V gene are KGHSH and LQKENI. The CDR3 region has the DNA TGTGCCAGCTCACCACCGGGACTAGCGGGAGGAGATACGCAGTATTTT. Translating gives CASSPPGLAGGDTQYF.

This rearrangement joins TRBV5-1 to TRBJ2-7, with TRBD1 matching 10 bases. Germline values: CDR1 SGHRS, CDR2 YFSETQ. J lost 7 bases, V lost 4 bases, and 8 bases had no gene match. The CDR3 has 14 residues. The CDR3, as DNA: TGCGCCAGCAGCCGAGGGACAGGGGTATGGGAGCAGTACTTC. It yields the protein CASSRGTGVWEQYF. The full variable domain, in which reference TRBV5-1 and TRBJ2-7 provide the parts outside the CDR3, is KAGVTQTPRYLIKTRGQQVTLSCSPISGHRSVSWYQQTPGQGLQFLFEYFSETQRNKGNFPGRFSGRQFSNSRSEMNVSTLELGDSALYLCASSRGTGVWEQYFGPGTRLTVT.

V gene TRBV5-1 combines with J gene TRBJ2-7; D is possibly TRBD2 (5 bases). V was trimmed by 7 bases and J by 3 bases, leaving 11 bases between them. The CDR3 runs 12 residues. Germline lookup yields CDR1 SGHRS and CDR2 YFSETQ. The CDR3 protein is CASRSAGYEQYF. The DNA of the CDR3 is TGCGCCAGCCGTTCTGCGGGCTACGAGCAGTACTTC. The full variable domain, with the rest looked up from reference TRBV5-1 and TRBJ2-7, is KAGVTQTPRYLIKTRGQQVTLSCSPISGHRSVSWYQQTPGQGLQFLFEYFSETQRNKGNFPGRFSGRQFSNSRSEMNVSTLELGDSALYLCASRSAGYEQYFGPGTRLTVT.

The chain couples TRBV6-1 to TRBJ1-3; D may be TRBD1 (6 bases). The CDR3 runs 15 residues. Trimming removed 1 base from V and 3 bases from J, with 10 bases in between. CDR1 and CDR2 from the germline V gene are MNHNS and SASEGT. CDR3 sequence: CASSEEAGVGNTIYF. The CDR3 nucleotides read TGTGCCAGCAGTGAAGAGGCAGGGGTTGGAAACACCATATATTTT.

The CDR3 here is CASGQNTGELFF. DNA of the CDR3: TGCGCCAGCGGACAGAACACCGGGGAGCTGTTTTTT. The chain combines TRBV10-1 with TRBJ2-2; D is possibly TRBD1 (5 bases). The germline V gene encodes CDR1 WNHNN and CDR2 SYGVQD (reference sequence). The CDR3 extends over 12 amino acids. Between the trimmed V and J ends, which lost 8 bases and 1 base, there was a span of 5 bases.